This entry is about one T cell receptor (beta chain). The data originate from a study of control samples from healthy donors and cancer patients. Assay used: immunoSEQ multiplex PCR; TCRdb lists only in-frame clones, some missing. The table has 150,000 or so clones, 90% to 95% seen once. This TCR derives from a woman between 25 and 40 years old in good health. The sample was blood.

CDR3 sequence: CASSLGLYRTYEQYF. DNA of the CDR3: TGTGCCAGCAGCTTGGGCCTGTACCGAACCTACGAGCAGTACTTC. The rearrangement joins TRBV5-5 to TRBJ2-7; D not certain. V lost 0 bases to trimming and J lost 2 bases, with 12 bases between them. Germline V gives CDR1 SGHKS, CDR2 YYEKEE (reference sequence). The CDR3 is made up of 15 amino acids.